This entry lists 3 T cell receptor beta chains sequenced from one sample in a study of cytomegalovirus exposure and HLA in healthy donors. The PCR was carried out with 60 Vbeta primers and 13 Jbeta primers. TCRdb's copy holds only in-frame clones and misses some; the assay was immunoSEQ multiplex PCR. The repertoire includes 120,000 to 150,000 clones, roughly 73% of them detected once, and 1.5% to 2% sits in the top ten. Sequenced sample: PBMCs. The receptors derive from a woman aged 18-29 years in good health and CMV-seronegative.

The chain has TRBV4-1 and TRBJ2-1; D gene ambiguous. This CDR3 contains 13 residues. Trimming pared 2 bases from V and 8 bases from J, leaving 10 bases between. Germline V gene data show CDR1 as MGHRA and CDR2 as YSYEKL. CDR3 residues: CASSQTIRYEQFF. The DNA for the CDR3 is TGCGCCAGCAGCCAAACAATCCGATATGAGCAGTTCTTC.

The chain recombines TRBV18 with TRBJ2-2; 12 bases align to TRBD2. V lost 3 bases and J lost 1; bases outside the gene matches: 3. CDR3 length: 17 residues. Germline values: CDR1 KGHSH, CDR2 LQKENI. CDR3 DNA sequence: TGTGCCAGCTCACCCCGACTAGCGGGGGAGAACACCGGGGAGCTGTTTTTT. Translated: CASSPRLAGENTGELFF.

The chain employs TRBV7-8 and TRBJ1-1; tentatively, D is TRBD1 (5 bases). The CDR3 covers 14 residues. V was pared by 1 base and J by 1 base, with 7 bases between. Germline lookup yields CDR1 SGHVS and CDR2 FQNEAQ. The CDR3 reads CASSLVGQNTEAFF. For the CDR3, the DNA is TGTGCCAGCAGCTTAGTAGGACAGAACACTGAAGCTTTCTTT.